This T cell receptor beta chain appears in the sequencing data of a study of OX40 agonist ivuxolimab in advanced cancers. Sequenced by immunoSEQ multiplex PCR; TCRdb stores in-frame clones only, minus some. The data hold about 80,000 clones, with 80% to 90% observed a single time. The V gene's germline CDR1 is MNHEY and CDR2 SMNVEV (reference sequence). CDR3 length equals 16 residues. V was trimmed by 2 bases and J by 0 bases, leaving 13 bases between them. Material: CD4+ or CD8+ T cells sorted from blood, obtained in a trial of the OX40 agonist ivuxolimab. This clonotype was obtained from an adult with an advanced solid tumor such as melanoma, head and neck, liver or kidney cancer. V usage is TRBV27 and J usage is TRBJ2-5, with D unresolved. The CDR3 sequence is CASSLLGQRYQETQYF. The CDR3 DNA sequence: TGTGCCAGCAGTTTACTTGGGCAGAGGTACCAAGAGACCCAGTACTTC.